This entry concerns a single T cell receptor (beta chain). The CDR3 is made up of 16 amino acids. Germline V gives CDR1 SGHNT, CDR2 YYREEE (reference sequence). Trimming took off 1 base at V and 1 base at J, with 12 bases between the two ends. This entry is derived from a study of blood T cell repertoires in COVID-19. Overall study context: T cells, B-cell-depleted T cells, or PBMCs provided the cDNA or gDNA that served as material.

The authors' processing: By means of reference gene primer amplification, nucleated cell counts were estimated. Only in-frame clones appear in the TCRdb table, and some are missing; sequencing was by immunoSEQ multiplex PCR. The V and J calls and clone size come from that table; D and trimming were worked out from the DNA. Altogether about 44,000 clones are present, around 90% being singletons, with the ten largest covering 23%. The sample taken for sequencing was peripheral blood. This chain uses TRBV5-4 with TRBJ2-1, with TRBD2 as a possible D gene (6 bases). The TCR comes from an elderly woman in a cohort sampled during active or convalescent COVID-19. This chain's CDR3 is CASSLMASVSYNEQFF. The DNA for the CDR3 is TGTGCCAGCAGCTTGATGGCTAGCGTTTCCTACAATGAGCAGTTCTTC.